The T cell receptor beta chain described here comes from a study of identical twins. TCRdb ran MiXCR on the 5' RACE reads and lists one entry per CDR3 protein. The sample yields 420,000 or so distinct CDR3 sequences, less than 20% seen once. V dropped 3 bases and J dropped 7 bases, with 16 bases sitting between them. The CDR3 is 15 amino acids. In germline, CDR1 is KGHSH, CDR2 LQKENI. Sequenced: naive T cells sorted from blood. The gene calls are TRBV18 and TRBJ2-1; no reliable D call. The receptor comes from a man aged 45-65 years in good health. The CDR3 here is CASSPDLLGPNEQFF. CDR3 sequence (DNA): TGTGCCAGCTCACCCGACCTCCTGGGCCCTAATGAGCAGTTCTTC.